This is a list of T cell receptor beta chains from one sample in a study of blood T cell repertoires in COVID-19. This table comes from immunoSEQ multiplex PCR, and its TCRdb copy is limited to in-frame clones, with some not included. This sample has around 71,000 clones, with around 85% found just once. Sequenced sample: peripheral blood. These TCRs come from a man at least 80 years old with acute or convalescent COVID-19. Each CDR3 is given without its conserved first and last residue. Clone size is not always given. Where it is, it says once, few, many or a class for expanded clones.

abundance: NA
v_gene: TRBV5-6
CDR3aa: ASSRRVEQETQY

abundance: NA
v_gene: TRBV4-1
CDR3aa: ASSQRDSGEKLF

abundance: NA
v_gene: TRBV18
CDR3aa: ASSPLTGVNEKLF

abundance: NA
v_gene: TRBV18
CDR3aa: ASSPRQNTEAF

abundance: NA
v_gene: TRBV28
CDR3aa: ASSFDSGGVTDTQY

abundance: NA
v_gene: TRBV7-8
CDR3aa: ASSLVGLASNYGYT

abundance: NA
v_gene: TRBV23-1
CDR3aa: ASNGETQY

abundance: NA
v_gene: TRBV5-4
CDR3aa: ASTPWGGMVNTEAF

abundance: NA
v_gene: TRBV28
CDR3aa: ASGGAGNTEAF

abundance: few
v_gene: TRBV11-2
CDR3aa: ASSLAVRSNSPLH

abundance: NA
v_gene: TRBV24-1
CDR3aa: ATTYAIAGRCTDTQY

abundance: NA
v_gene: TRBV24-1
CDR3aa: ATSLTDTQY

abundance: NA
v_gene: TRBV11-2
CDR3aa: ASSSDSLGGYT

abundance: NA
v_gene: TRBV7-2
CDR3aa: ASSLGGVSYEQY

abundance: NA
v_gene: TRBV5-4
CDR3aa: ASSLTGGRDEQY

abundance: NA
v_gene: TRBV5-1
CDR3aa: ASSLNRERSREQY

abundance: once
v_gene: TRBV3-1/TRBV3-2
CDR3aa: ASSQEPESGYT

abundance: NA
v_gene: TRBV18
CDR3aa: ASSQNAVRAGQYNEQF

abundance: NA
v_gene: TRBV5-1
CDR3aa: ASSPEGRGDNSPLH

abundance: NA
v_gene: TRBV2
CDR3aa: ASRADRDEQY

abundance: once
v_gene: TRBV4-1
CDR3aa: ASSHGGDLETQY

abundance: NA
v_gene: TRBV28
CDR3aa: ASSTGSTNEKLF

abundance: NA
v_gene: TRBV5-8
CDR3aa: ATRGLGRGVSSGYT

abundance: NA
v_gene: TRBV29-1
CDR3aa: SVGLFDSSSDNEQF

abundance: once
v_gene: TRBV5-1
CDR3aa: ASSFGGGETQY

abundance: NA
v_gene: TRBV19
CDR3aa: ASRRSGGADTQY

abundance: NA
v_gene: TRBV29-1
CDR3aa: SVGPSVSGEQY

abundance: NA
v_gene: TRBV12-5
CDR3aa: ASPSGGSGELF

abundance: NA
v_gene: TRBV4-1
CDR3aa: ASSPGTGYQPQH

abundance: NA
v_gene: TRBV7-9
CDR3aa: ASSLGVGGPGAEAF

abundance: NA
v_gene: TRBV7-8
CDR3aa: ASSSRGGTYNEQF

abundance: NA
v_gene: TRBV4-3
CDR3aa: ASSQEVQGPSGAKNIQY

abundance: NA
v_gene: TRBV3-1/TRBV3-2
CDR3aa: ASSPGLGNTGELF

abundance: NA
v_gene: TRBV10-1
CDR3aa: ASSIGVYGSPLH

abundance: NA
v_gene: TRBV4-3
CDR3aa: ASSYGRASSYEQY

abundance: NA
v_gene: TRBV7-9
CDR3aa: ASSLDTSYEQY

abundance: NA
v_gene: TRBV29-1
CDR3aa: SVELGQAPSYGYT

abundance: NA
v_gene: TRBV7-2
CDR3aa: ASSFPPTGYTEAF

abundance: NA
v_gene: TRBV6-1
CDR3aa: ASSEAGGGTLYGYT

abundance: NA
v_gene: TRBV4-3
CDR3aa: ASSQVISVRGRGSEDTQY

abundance: NA
v_gene: TRBV4-1
CDR3aa: ASGADPFTDTQY

abundance: NA
v_gene: TRBV5-6
CDR3aa: ASSTGGVDYGYT

abundance: NA
v_gene: TRBV18
CDR3aa: ASSTPGLAGAHSYEQY

abundance: NA
v_gene: TRBV4-1
CDR3aa: ASSQVDRYTEAF

abundance: NA
v_gene: TRBV4-3
CDR3aa: ASRPTGGSGNTIY

abundance: NA
v_gene: TRBV6-5
CDR3aa: ASSRDRDNSYEQY

abundance: NA
v_gene: TRBV10-1
CDR3aa: ANTTVSGNTIY

abundance: NA
v_gene: TRBV2
CDR3aa: ASRRTSGGPQETQY

abundance: NA
v_gene: TRBV27
CDR3aa: ASPSHMNTEAF

abundance: few
v_gene: TRBV5-1
CDR3aa: ASSFLVAGSTGELF

abundance: NA
v_gene: TRBV18
CDR3aa: ASSQVQGAGYNEQF

abundance: NA
v_gene: TRBV2
CDR3aa: ASSDGTGRGNYGYT

abundance: NA
v_gene: TRBV27
CDR3aa: ASSFQGTGMQY

abundance: NA
v_gene: TRBV9
CDR3aa: ASSVGPGDGGYT

abundance: NA
v_gene: TRBV18
CDR3aa: ASSPPTGAKNIQY

abundance: NA
v_gene: TRBV5-1
CDR3aa: ASSLGTGGSGYT

abundance: NA
v_gene: TRBV7-9
CDR3aa: ASTLVSGTPGTEAF

abundance: NA
v_gene: TRBV7-9
CDR3aa: ASSLAVLAGASGANVLT

abundance: NA
v_gene: TRBV12-5
CDR3aa: AIGGSSYNEQF